These T cell receptor beta chains were read from a single sample in a study of cytomegalovirus exposure and HLA in healthy donors. TCRdb keeps only in-frame clones here, not all; method: immunoSEQ multiplex PCR. Here the sample spans 45,000 to 65,000 clones, 93% being singletons. Sequencing was done on a sample of PBMCs. Receptors originate from a young woman in good health and CMV-seropositive. Each CDR3 is given with its conserved first and last residue. D genes are given only for firm matches.

j_call: TRBJ1-2
d_call: TRBD1
v_call: TRBV28
cdr3_aa: CASRPLSDRSGPLYGYTF

j_call: TRBJ2-5
d_call: -
v_call: TRBV10-3
cdr3_aa: CATSREETQYF

j_call: TRBJ2-2
d_call: TRBD2
v_call: TRBV11-2
cdr3_aa: CASSSLAGMNTGELFF

j_call: TRBJ1-2
d_call: TRBD1
v_call: TRBV7-9
cdr3_aa: CASSHDRAHYGYTF

j_call: TRBJ2-3
d_call: TRBD1
v_call: TRBV5-1
cdr3_aa: CASSWGDRGGDTQYF

j_call: TRBJ1-5
d_call: TRBD1
v_call: TRBV10-3
cdr3_aa: CAIKDGTGSNQPQHF

j_call: TRBJ1-5
d_call: -
v_call: TRBV7-2
cdr3_aa: CASSLSVSNQPQHF

j_call: TRBJ1-3
d_call: TRBD1
v_call: TRBV5-4
cdr3_aa: CASSLDRGDTIYF

j_call: TRBJ2-4
d_call: -
v_call: TRBV7-2
cdr3_aa: CASSLGAWEERKNIQYF

j_call: TRBJ2-2
d_call: -
v_call: TRBV5-1
cdr3_aa: CASSLTNTGELFF

j_call: TRBJ2-7
d_call: -
v_call: TRBV7-2
cdr3_aa: CASSLAGLAEQYF

j_call: TRBJ1-4
d_call: -
v_call: TRBV28
cdr3_aa: CASSFFAGGEKLFF

j_call: TRBJ1-3
d_call: -
v_call: TRBV14
cdr3_aa: CASSQTTAGNTIYF

j_call: TRBJ1-6
d_call: -
v_call: TRBV28
cdr3_aa: CASSFRQGAPLHF

j_call: TRBJ2-3
d_call: -
v_call: TRBV18
cdr3_aa: CASSQTDTQYF

j_call: TRBJ2-7
d_call: -
v_call: TRBV11-2
cdr3_aa: CASTSISTYEQYF

j_call: TRBJ1-1
d_call: -
v_call: TRBV30
cdr3_aa: CAWSKGLNTEAFF

j_call: TRBJ2-6
d_call: TRBD1
v_call: TRBV4-3
cdr3_aa: CASSQDRTGGLSSGANVLTF

j_call: TRBJ2-5
d_call: -
v_call: TRBV10-1
cdr3_aa: CASSEQGSPRTGTQYF

j_call: TRBJ1-2
d_call: TRBD1
v_call: TRBV6-5
cdr3_aa: CASSLRQGGYGYTF

j_call: TRBJ1-3
d_call: TRBD1
v_call: TRBV7-9
cdr3_aa: CASSRQGASGNTIYF

j_call: TRBJ1-1
d_call: TRBD1
v_call: TRBV10-2
cdr3_aa: CASSDQGVNTEAFF

j_call: TRBJ2-7
d_call: -
v_call: TRBV15
cdr3_aa: CATSRETSFEQYF

j_call: TRBJ1-4
d_call: TRBD1
v_call: TRBV7-2
cdr3_aa: CASSGTGVEKLFF

j_call: TRBJ1-6
d_call: TRBD1
v_call: TRBV30
cdr3_aa: CAWSKVQGVSSPLHF

j_call: TRBJ2-7
d_call: TRBD2
v_call: TRBV25-1
cdr3_aa: CASSDPGGTTYEQYF

j_call: TRBJ1-2
d_call: -
v_call: TRBV30
cdr3_aa: CAWSVTGGYTF

j_call: TRBJ1-5
d_call: -
v_call: TRBV25-1
cdr3_aa: CASSATSSNQPQHF

j_call: TRBJ1-5
d_call: -
v_call: TRBV2
cdr3_aa: CASRGGWEGAQHF

j_call: TRBJ2-5
d_call: -
v_call: TRBV9
cdr3_aa: CASSVEHRGETQYF

j_call: TRBJ1-1
d_call: TRBD1
v_call: TRBV27
cdr3_aa: CASSPTPGTGAEAFF

j_call: TRBJ2-5
d_call: -
v_call: TRBV28
cdr3_aa: CASSFRDIHQETQYF

j_call: TRBJ1-2
d_call: -
v_call: TRBV19
cdr3_aa: CASSFLREGRTNYGYTF

j_call: TRBJ2-7
d_call: TRBD1
v_call: TRBV14
cdr3_aa: CASSRDRTYEQYF

j_call: TRBJ2-3
d_call: -
v_call: TRBV9
cdr3_aa: CASSVEKIARSTDTQYF

j_call: TRBJ2-2
d_call: -
v_call: TRBV27
cdr3_aa: CASGQGTNTGELFF

j_call: TRBJ2-4
d_call: TRBD2
v_call: TRBV6-6
cdr3_aa: CASRGTSGVSNIQYF

j_call: TRBJ2-7
d_call: TRBD1
v_call: TRBV29-1
cdr3_aa: CSVGVGGNSYEQYF